A selection of T cell receptor beta chains follows, all from one sample in a study of siplizumab effects on memory and regulatory T cells. Sequencing was performed with immunoSEQ multiplex PCR; in TCRdb, only in-frame clones are kept and a portion is missing. This table has 100,000 or so clones, about 93% appearing once. Sequenced input: non-Treg CD4+ T cells sorted from blood. These TCRs come from a human donor in good health. CDR3s include the opening cysteine and the closing phenylalanine or tryptophan. The D gene is left open where the match is weak. Not all rows give a size; the values are once, few, many and, for expanded clones, a class.

TRBD1 TRBJ1-6 TRBV7-9 NA 12 CASGQGNSPLHF TGTGCCAGCGGACAGGGAAATTCACCCCTCCACTTT
TRBD2 TRBJ2-3 TRBV7-2 NA 15 CASSFFGGNTDTQYF TGTGCCAGCAGCTTTTTCGGGGGGAACACAGATACGCAGTATTTT
TRBD1 TRBJ1-1 TRBV6-1 NA 14 CASRTGGSDTEAFF TGTGCCAGCAGGACAGGGGGCTCGGACACTGAAGCTTTCTTT
TRBD1 TRBJ1-6 TRBV7-8 NA 20 CASSLEFGQGFSSYNSPLHF TGTGCCAGCAGCTTAGAGTTCGGACAGGGGTTCAGCTCCTATAATTCACCCCTCCACTTT
TRBD1 TRBJ1-4 TRBV7-8 NA 17 CASSSYRGREGNEKLFF TGTGCCAGCAGCTCGTACAGGGGGCGCGAGGGTAATGAAAAACTGTTTTTT
NA TRBJ1-3 TRBV30 NA 13 CAWSSNGPDTIYF TGTGCCTGGAGTTCCAATGGGCCGGACACCATATATTTT
NA TRBJ2-7 TRBV9 NA 14 CASSVDPGSYEQYF TGTGCCAGCAGCGTAGATCCGGGCTCCTACGAGCAGTACTTC
NA TRBJ2-2 TRBV6-7 NA 17 CASSYSNKATRTGELFF TGTGCCAGCAGTTACTCGAATAAGGCGACGAGAACCGGGGAGCTGTTTTTT
TRBD2 TRBJ2-1 TRBV5-4 NA 18 CASSGEGVLAGGTSEQFF TGTGCCAGCAGCGGAGAGGGTGTGCTAGCGGGGGGTACGAGTGAGCAGTTCTTC
NA TRBJ2-5 TRBV11-2 NA 15 CASSSGGLATETQYF TGTGCCAGCAGCTCCGGAGGGCTAGCTACGGAGACCCAGTACTTC
NA TRBJ2-7 TRBV5-4 NA 14 CASSLGGGTYEQYF TGTGCCAGCAGCTTGGGGGGGGGCACCTACGAGCAGTACTTC
NA TRBJ1-6 TRBV6-6 NA 14 CASTQLNWNSPLHF TGTGCCAGCACCCAGCTGAACTGGAATTCACCCCTCCACTTT
NA TRBJ2-3 TRBV7-3 NA 16 CASSLGLMAGTDTQYF TGTGCCAGCAGCTTGGGATTAATGGCAGGTACCGATACGCAGTATTTT
TRBD1 TRBJ2-6 TRBV10-3 NA 14 CAITQGAGANVLTF TGTGCCATCACCCAGGGGGCTGGGGCCAACGTCCTGACTTTC
NA TRBJ1-1 TRBV6-1 NA 14 CASIRPGADTEAFF TGTGCCAGTATTCGCCCCGGGGCGGACACTGAAGCTTTCTTT
NA TRBJ1-5 TRBV20-1 NA 9 CSATQPQHF TGCAGTGCTACCCAGCCCCAGCATTTT
NA TRBJ1-5 TRBV6-5 NA 15 CASSYSFAGDQPQHF TGTGCCAGCAGTTACTCGTTCGCGGGGGATCAGCCCCAGCATTTT
TRBD1 TRBJ2-5 TRBV6-5 NA 15 CASRPDRGRGETQYF TGTGCCAGCAGGCCCGACAGGGGGCGCGGGGAGACCCAGTACTTC
NA TRBJ2-6 TRBV7-9 NA 15 CASRRVGSGANVLTF TGTGCCAGCAGAAGGGTGGGCTCTGGGGCCAACGTCCTGACTTTC
NA TRBJ2-7 TRBV27 once 17 CASSPNAGQPLYYEQYF TGTGCCAGCAGTCCGAATGCCGGACAGCCCCTCTACTACGAGCAGTACTTC
NA TRBJ1-2 TRBV5-1 NA 13 CASSPEQTVGYTF TGCGCCAGCAGTCCCGAACAAACAGTTGGCTACACCTTC
TRBD1 TRBJ2-3 TRBV19 NA 14 CASSIIQGTDTQYF TGTGCCAGTAGTATTATACAGGGGACAGATACGCAGTATTTT
NA TRBJ2-2 TRBV5-1 once 15 CASSPGRGDTGELFF TGCGCCAGCAGCCCCGGCCGGGGAGACACCGGGGAGCTGTTTTTT
TRBD1 TRBJ2-5 TRBV5-4 NA 16 CASSLDAGTGKETQYF TGTGCCAGCAGCTTGGACGCCGGGACAGGGAAGGAGACCCAGTACTTC
NA TRBJ2-2 TRBV2 NA 14 CASVALANTGELFF TGTGCCAGCGTCGCCCTAGCGAACACCGGGGAGCTGTTTTTT
NA TRBJ2-3 TRBV5-6 NA 16 CASSLQAKGSTDTQYF TGTGCCAGCAGTTTGCAGGCAAAGGGTAGCACAGATACGCAGTATTTT